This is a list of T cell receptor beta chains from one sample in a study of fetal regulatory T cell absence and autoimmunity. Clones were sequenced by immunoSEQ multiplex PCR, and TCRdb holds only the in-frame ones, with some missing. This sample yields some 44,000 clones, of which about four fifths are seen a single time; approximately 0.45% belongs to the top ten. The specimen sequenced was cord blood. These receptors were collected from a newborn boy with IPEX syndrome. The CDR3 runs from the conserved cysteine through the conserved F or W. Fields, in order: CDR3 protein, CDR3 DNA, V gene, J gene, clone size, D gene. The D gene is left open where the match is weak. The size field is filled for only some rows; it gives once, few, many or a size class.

CDR3 protein: CASGQGNQPQHF
CDR3 DNA: TGTGCCAGTGGACAGGGCAATCAGCCCCAGCATTTT
V gene: TRBV19
J gene: TRBJ1-5
clone size: few
D gene: TRBD1

CDR3 protein: CAIRQGNTEAFF
CDR3 DNA: TGTGCCATCAGACAGGGGAACACTGAAGCTTTCTTT
V gene: TRBV10-3
J gene: TRBJ1-1
clone size: few
D gene: -

CDR3 protein: CASSLGYEQYF
CDR3 DNA: TGTGCCAGCAGCTTGGGGTACGAGCAGTACTTC
V gene: TRBV5-4
J gene: TRBJ2-7
clone size: few
D gene: -

CDR3 protein: CASSQVGGPGRIF
CDR3 DNA: TGTGCCAGCAGCCAAGTCGGGGGCCCCGGTCGGATCTTC
V gene: TRBV14
J gene: TRBJ2-1
clone size: -
D gene: -

CDR3 protein: CAISEKDSRYGYTF
CDR3 DNA: TGTGCCATCAGTGAGAAGGACTCCCGTTATGGCTACACCTTC
V gene: TRBV10-3
J gene: TRBJ1-2
clone size: -
D gene: -

CDR3 protein: CASSPGLSYEQYF
CDR3 DNA: TGTGCCAGCAGCCCGGGACTCTCCTACGAGCAGTACTTC
V gene: TRBV5-4
J gene: TRBJ2-7
clone size: few
D gene: -

CDR3 protein: CASSTAGTKYGYTF
CDR3 DNA: TGCGCCAGCAGCACCGCAGGGACTAAATATGGCTACACCTTC
V gene: TRBV5-1
J gene: TRBJ1-2
clone size: -
D gene: -

CDR3 protein: CASSTRTGNTGELFF
CDR3 DNA: TGTGCCAGCAGCACCAGGACAGGGAACACCGGGGAGCTGTTTTTT
V gene: TRBV7-6
J gene: TRBJ2-2
clone size: once
D gene: TRBD1

CDR3 protein: CASSQDQGNYGYTF
CDR3 DNA: TGCGCCAGCAGCCAAGATCAGGGTAACTATGGCTACACCTTC
V gene: TRBV4-3
J gene: TRBJ1-2
clone size: -
D gene: -

CDR3 protein: CASSFGNEQYF
CDR3 DNA: TGCGCCAGCAGCTTCGGTAACGAGCAGTACTTC
V gene: TRBV5-1
J gene: TRBJ2-7
clone size: -
D gene: -

CDR3 protein: CASSVFAGATDTQYF
CDR3 DNA: TGTGCCAGCAGCGTGTTTGCGGGGGCCACAGATACGCAGTATTTT
V gene: TRBV9
J gene: TRBJ2-3
clone size: -
D gene: -

CDR3 protein: CASSVTVNTEAFF
CDR3 DNA: TGTGCCAGTAGTGTGACGGTGAACACTGAAGCTTTCTTT
V gene: TRBV19
J gene: TRBJ1-1
clone size: -
D gene: -